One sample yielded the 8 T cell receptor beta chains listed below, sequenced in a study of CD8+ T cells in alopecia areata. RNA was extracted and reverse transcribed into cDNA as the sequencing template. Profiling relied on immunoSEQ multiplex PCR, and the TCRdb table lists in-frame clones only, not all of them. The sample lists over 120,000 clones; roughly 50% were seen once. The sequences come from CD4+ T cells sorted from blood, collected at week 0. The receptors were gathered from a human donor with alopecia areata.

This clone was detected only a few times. The CDR3 DNA sequence: TGTGCCAGTAGTATAGTTCGACAGAAGCCAGAAGCTTTCTTT. This encodes CASSIVRQKPEAFF. The genes are TRBV19 and TRBJ1-1, with a possible D match to TRBD1 (5 bases). Between the trimmed V and J ends, which lost 1 base and 8 bases, there was a span of 14 bases. CDR1 is LNHDA, CDR2 SQIVND, per germline (reference sequence). The CDR3 contains 14 residues.

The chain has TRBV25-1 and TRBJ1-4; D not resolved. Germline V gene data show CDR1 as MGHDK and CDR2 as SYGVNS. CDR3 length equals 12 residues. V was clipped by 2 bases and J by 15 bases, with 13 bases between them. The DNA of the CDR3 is TGTGCCAGCAGTGAACGAGACCCTGGGGTGTTTTTT. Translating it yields CASSERDPGVFF.

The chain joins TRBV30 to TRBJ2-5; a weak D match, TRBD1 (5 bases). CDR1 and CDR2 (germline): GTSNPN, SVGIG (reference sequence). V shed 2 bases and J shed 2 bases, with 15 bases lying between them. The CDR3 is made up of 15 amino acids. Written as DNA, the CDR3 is TGTGCCTGGAGTTGGTCGCAGGGCGGACAAGAGACCCAGTACTTC. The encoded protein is CAWSWSQGGQETQYF.

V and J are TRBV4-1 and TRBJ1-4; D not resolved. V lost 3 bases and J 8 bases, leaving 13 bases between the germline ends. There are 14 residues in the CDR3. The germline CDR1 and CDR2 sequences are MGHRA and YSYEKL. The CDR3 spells CASSHLGKAEKLFF. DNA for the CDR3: TGCGCCAGCAGCCACTTGGGAAAAGCAGAAAAACTGTTTTTT.

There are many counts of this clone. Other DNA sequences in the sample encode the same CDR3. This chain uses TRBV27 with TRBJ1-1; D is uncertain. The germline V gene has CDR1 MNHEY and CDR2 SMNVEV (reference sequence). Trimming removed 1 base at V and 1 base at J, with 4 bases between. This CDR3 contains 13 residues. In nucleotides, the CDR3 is TGTGCCAGCAGTTTATGGGGGAACACTGAAGCTTTCTTT. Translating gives CASSLWGNTEAFF.

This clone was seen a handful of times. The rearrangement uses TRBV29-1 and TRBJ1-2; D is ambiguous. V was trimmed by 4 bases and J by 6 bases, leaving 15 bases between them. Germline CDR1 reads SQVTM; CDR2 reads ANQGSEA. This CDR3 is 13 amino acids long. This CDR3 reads CSVARAHRDGYTF. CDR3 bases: TGCAGCGTTGCCCGAGCGCATCGGGATGGCTACACCTTC.

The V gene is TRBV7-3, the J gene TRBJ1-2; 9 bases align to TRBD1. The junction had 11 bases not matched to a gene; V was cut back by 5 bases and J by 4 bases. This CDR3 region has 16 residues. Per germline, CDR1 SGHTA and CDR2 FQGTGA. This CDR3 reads CASSPGTGRASYGYTF. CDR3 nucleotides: TGTGCCAGCAGCCCCGGGACAGGGAGGGCTAGCTATGGCTACACCTTC.

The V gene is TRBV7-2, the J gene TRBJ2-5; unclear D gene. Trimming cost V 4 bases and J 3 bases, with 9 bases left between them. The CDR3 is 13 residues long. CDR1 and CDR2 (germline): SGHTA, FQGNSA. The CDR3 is CASSSVAEETQYF. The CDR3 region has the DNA TGTGCCAGCAGCTCCGTCGCCGAAGAGACCCAGTACTTC.